Below are 27 T cell receptor beta chains sequenced from a single sample in a study of shared clonotypes between healthy human individuals (TCRdb year 2020). Libraries were built with the immunoSEQ multiplex PCR assay. TCRdb took this table from immuneACCESS and kept in-frame rearrangements with V and J called. Such tables lack part of the clones; where checked against another copy, unresolved V genes explain under half of the gap, and the rest is unexplained. This sample gives some 1 million clones in total; more than 60% of them show up just once. The leading ten clones occupy approximately 1.5% of the sample. Input material: memory CD4+ T cells sorted from blood. The sample's cell subset or site label, decoded: CD45RA-negative fraction. All receptors come from a man between 18 and 35 years old in good health.

V and J are TRBV5-1 and TRBJ2-3; TRBD2 matches 8 bases. Germline CDR1 SGHRS, CDR2 YFSETQ. The trim removed 0 bases at V and 0 bases at J, leaving 6 bases unmatched. The CDR3 contains 17 residues. The CDR3 here is CASSLGTSGPSTDTQYF. For the CDR3, the DNA is TGCGCCAGCAGCTTGGGAACTAGCGGACCTAGCACAGATACGCAGTATTTT.

J is TRBJ2-7 and V is TRBV1; the table gives TRBD2 as D, unverified against the DNA. TRBV1 is recorded as a pseudogene. The CDR3 is made up of 21 amino acids. The CDR3 region is CTSSQDSPRLAGGIQNYEQYF. CDR3 sequence (DNA): TGCACCAGCAGCCAAGACTCCCCGCGTCTAGCGGGAGGTATCCAAAACTACGAGCAGTACTTC.

V is TRBV5-1 and J is TRBJ1-2, with 10 bases identical to TRBD1. In germline, CDR1 is SGHRS, CDR2 YFSETQ. Unmatched junction bases numbered 14, after V lost 7 bases and J lost 8 bases. This CDR3 has 15 residues. CDR3 region: CASRPGTGVIRGYTF. The CDR3 DNA is TGCGCCAGCCGCCCCGGGACAGGGGTCATTCGGGGCTACACCTTC. The full variable domain, rest sourced from reference TRBV5-1 and TRBJ1-2, is KAGVTQTPRYLIKTRGQQVTLSCSPISGHRSVSWYQQTPGQGLQFLFEYFSETQRNKGNFPGRFSGRQFSNSRSEMNVSTLELGDSALYLCASRPGTGVIRGYTFGSGTRLTVV.

This chain joins TRBV28 and TRBJ2-2, with TRBD1 matching over 7 bases. The CDR3 has 13 residues. Losses at the gene ends were 6 bases for V and 5 bases for J; bases not matched to a gene: 3. Germline V gene lookup returns CDR1 MDHEN and CDR2 SYDVKM. CDR3 bases: TGTGCCAGCAGAGAACAGGGGACCGGGGAGCTGTTTTTT. Encoded protein: CASREQGTGELFF.

In its sample, this clone was seen a few times. This chain links TRBV7-2 with TRBJ2-2, with 9 bases aligning to TRBD2. Germline CDR1 SGHTA, CDR2 FQGNSA. This CDR3 contains 16 residues. The trim removed 4 bases at V and 4 bases at J, leaving 7 bases unmatched. The CDR3: CASSSGTSSFTGELFF. The CDR3 DNA reads as TGTGCCAGCAGCTCTGGGACTAGCTCCTTCACCGGGGAGCTGTTTTTT. Drawing the rest from reference TRBV7-2 and TRBJ2-2, the complete variable domain is GAGVSQSPSNKVTEKGKDVELRCDPISGHTALYWYRQSLGQGLEFLIYFQGNSAPDKSGLPSDRFSAERTGGSVSTLTIQRTQQEDSAVYLCASSSGTSSFTGELFFGEGSRLTVL.

The chain carries TRBV10-2 and TRBJ2-5; D is uncertain. The V end was cut by 6 bases, the J end by 4 bases, with 12 bases between. The CDR3 is made up of 13 amino acids. Looked up from germline, CDR1 is WSHSY and CDR2 is SAAADI. As DNA, the CDR3 is TGCGCCAGCAGAGTAGGAGTATTAGAGACCCAGTACTTC. Translated, it gives CASRVGVLETQYF.

V and J are TRBV5-5 and TRBJ2-6; D possibly matches TRBD1 or TRBD2 (5 bases each). The V end was cut by 4 bases, the J end by 2 bases, with 19 bases between. CDR1 is SGHKS and CDR2 is YYEKEE in the germline V gene (reference sequence). The CDR3 contains 18 residues. Here the CDR3 reads CASSLSGDPAPGANVLTF. The CDR3 nucleotides read TGTGCCAGCAGCCTGAGTGGGGACCCAGCCCCTGGGGCCAACGTCCTGACTTTC.

V gene TRBV14 combines with J gene TRBJ2-3; D gene ambiguous. Germline loops: CDR1 SGHDN, CDR2 FVKESK. V was pared by 2 bases and J by 11 bases, with 11 bases between. The CDR3 contains 12 residues. Written as DNA, the CDR3 is TGTGCCAGCAGCCAATATCGGCAGAAGCAGTATTTT. It encodes CASSQYRQKQYF.

This clone was seen just once. The CDR3 protein is CASSLGGPRPYEQYF. The CDR3, as DNA: TGTGCCAGCAGCTTAGGAGGGCCCAGGCCTTACGAGCAGTACTTC. This chain links TRBV7-9 with TRBJ2-7, with D possibly being TRBD2 (5 bases). The CDR3 consists of 15 residues. CDR1 is SEHNR and CDR2 is FQNEAQ in the germline V gene (reference sequence). V was cut by 1 base and J by 4 bases, with 14 bases left in between.

The sample holds a few counts of this clone. The chain is built from TRBV5-1 and TRBJ2-7; 8 bases line up with TRBD1. CDR1 SGHRS and CDR2 YFSETQ come from the germline V gene. CDR3 length equals 16 residues. Unmatched junction bases numbered 9, after V lost 4 bases and J lost 0 bases. The CDR3 nucleotides read TGCGCCAGCAGCCCAGGGGACAGGACCAACTCCTACGAGCAGTACTTC. Translated, it gives CASSPGDRTNSYEQYF.

CDR3 sequence: CASSKTGLAGGLNEQFF. The CDR3 bases are TGTGCCAGTAGCAAAACGGGACTAGCGGGAGGACTCAATGAGCAGTTCTTC. J is TRBJ2-1 and V is TRBV19; TRBD2 aligns across 15 bases. The junction had 9 bases not matched to a gene; V was cut back by 6 bases and J by 6 bases. This CDR3 is built from 17 residues. From germline, CDR1 is LNHDA and CDR2 SQIVND (reference sequence).

The chain couples TRBV7-2 to TRBJ2-3; 7 bases match TRBD2. Germline loops: CDR1 SGHTA, CDR2 FQGNSA. J lost 4 bases, V lost 5 bases, and 6 bases had no gene match. This CDR3 contains 14 residues. The CDR3 nucleotides read TGTGCCAGCAGCCCGGGGAGGGCCCCAGATACGCAGTATTTT. Its translation: CASSPGRAPDTQYF.

The CDR3 loop reads CAISGPTSGGTYEQYF. CDR3 nucleotides: TGTGCCATCAGTGGCCCGACTAGCGGGGGTACCTACGAGCAGTACTTC. This sequence joins TRBV10-3 and TRBJ2-7; 12 bases agree with TRBD2. Trimming at V came to 4 bases and at J to 2 bases, leaving 6 bases not matched to a gene. CDR3 length: 16 amino acids. Germline CDR1 is ENHRY and CDR2 is SYGVKD.

The table lists this clone with a count of one. The chain couples TRBV2 to TRBJ1-3; possible D gene TRBD1, 6 bases. CDR1 is SNHLY and CDR2 is FYNNEI in the germline V gene. The CDR3 extends over 16 amino acids. Trimming took off 5 bases at V and 0 bases at J, with 14 bases between the two ends. CDR3 DNA sequence: TGTGCCAGCAGTCCGACAGGACCGCTCTCTGGAAACACCATATATTTT. This codes for CASSPTGPLSGNTIYF. The variable domain in full, completed from reference TRBV2 and TRBJ1-3, reads EPEVTQTPSHQVTQMGQEVILRCVPISNHLYFYWYRQILGQKVEFLVSFYNNEISEKSEIFDDQFSVERPDGSNFTLKIRSTKLEDSAMYFCASSPTGPLSGNTIYFGEGSWLTVV.

The genes are TRBV11-2 and TRBJ2-6, with unresolved D. Deletions cut 3 bases from V and 2 bases from J, with 5 bases between. Germline V gene sequence: CDR1 SGHAT, CDR2 FQNNGV. CDR3 length: 14 residues. The CDR3 DNA follows: TGTGCCAGCAGCTTTTTCGCTGGGGCCAACGTCCTGACTTTC. Translated, it gives CASSFFAGANVLTF.

The chain joins TRBV30 to TRBJ1-4, with a tentative D call TRBD1 (6 bases). V gave up 3 bases and J gave up 8 bases, with 19 bases separating them. CDR3 length: 15 amino acids. The germline V gene encodes CDR1 GTSNPN and CDR2 SVGIG (reference sequence). Written as DNA, the CDR3 is TGTGCCTGGAGCAGACGGGGGCTCCCTGGGGAAAAACTGTTTTTT. Amino acid sequence: CAWSRRGLPGEKLFF.

V usage is TRBV6-5 and J usage is TRBJ1-2, with D maybe TRBD1 (6 bases). V gave up 5 bases and J gave up 7 bases, with 11 bases separating them. The CDR3 contains 12 residues. The germline V gene has CDR1 MNHEY and CDR2 SVGAGI. For the CDR3, the DNA is TGTGCCAGCAGTACAACAGGGTCTGGCTACACCTTC. Protein product: CASSTTGSGYTF.

The CDR3 is CATSRGGQVSTDTQYF. DNA for the CDR3: TGTGCCACCAGCAGAGGGGGACAGGTCAGCACAGATACGCAGTATTTT. V gene TRBV15 combines with J gene TRBJ2-3; 8 bases map to TRBD1. The CDR3 runs to 16 residues. The germline CDR1 and CDR2 sequences are LNHNV and YYDKDF (reference sequence). The V segment lost 1 base and the J segment 0 bases; nucleotides outside the gene matches: 3.

The rearrangement links TRBV7-2 to TRBJ1-1; maybe TRBD1 (6 bases). The germline gives CDR1 SGHTA, CDR2 FQGNSA. CDR3 length equals 13 residues. Trimming removed 2 bases from V and 6 bases from J, with 10 bases in between. CDR3: CASSLRGMAEAFF. The CDR3 DNA follows: TGTGCCAGCAGCTTAAGGGGGATGGCTGAAGCTTTCTTT.

This clone occurred once. Other nucleotide sequences in the sample specify the same CDR3. V gene TRBV6-1 combines with J gene TRBJ1-5; D gene ambiguous. CDR1 is MNHNS and CDR2 is SASEGT in the germline V gene. V lost 6 bases and J lost 7, with 13 bases in between. The CDR3 contains 13 residues. This CDR3 is CASSGTGNQPQHF. In nucleotides, the CDR3 is TGTGCCAGCAGCGGAACTGGGAACCAGCCCCAGCATTTT.

The chain couples TRBV7-2 to TRBJ1-1, with D hard to call. The CDR3 consists of 16 residues. Deletions cut 4 bases from V and 1 base from J, with 16 bases between. Germline V gives CDR1 SGHTA, CDR2 FQGNSA. CDR3 sequence: CASSSSIGRANTEAFF. As DNA, the CDR3 is TGTGCCAGCAGCTCCTCTATAGGACGGGCGAACACTGAAGCTTTCTTT.

This chain uses TRBV7-9 with TRBJ2-3, with 10 bases lining up with TRBD1. Germline V gene lookup returns CDR1 SEHNR and CDR2 FQNEAQ (reference sequence). The CDR3 covers 16 residues. The V segment lost 5 bases and the J segment 5 bases; nucleotides outside the gene matches: 10. The CDR3 DNA reads as TGTGCCAGCAGCCCCTCGGGGACAGGGGCCGAAGATACGCAGTATTTT. It specifies CASSPSGTGAEDTQYF.

This clone was detected once. The chain has TRBV2 and TRBJ2-7; possible D gene TRBD2, 5 bases. This CDR3 is 13 amino acids long. From germline, CDR1 is SNHLY and CDR2 FYNNEI. V was shortened by 8 bases and J by 3 bases, with 14 bases between the two germline ends. The CDR3: CASGRMGYYEQYF. The CDR3 DNA follows: TGTGCCAGCGGGAGAATGGGTTACTACGAGCAGTACTTC.

The CDR3 is CASSEQGNYGYTF. For the CDR3, the DNA is TGTGCCAGCAGCGAGCAGGGTAACTATGGCTACACCTTC. V usage is TRBV7-9 and J usage is TRBJ1-2; D may be TRBD1 (5 bases). The V gene lost 5 bases and the J gene lost 1 base, with 8 bases spanning the gap. The CDR3 runs to 13 residues. The germline V gene encodes CDR1 SEHNR and CDR2 FQNEAQ (reference sequence).

This clone was counted a single time. The rearrangement joins TRBV9 to TRBJ2-1; 12 positions match TRBD2. Germline CDR1 is SGDLS and CDR2 is YYNGEE. The CDR3 spans 20 residues. J was trimmed by 0 bases and V by 1 base; bases with no gene match: 11. The CDR3 coding sequence is TGTGCCAGCAGCGTAATACTAGCGGGGGGAAACCGAAGCTCCTACAATGAGCAGTTCTTC. Translation: CASSVILAGGNRSSYNEQFF.

This clone was counted a single time. This chain links TRBV18 with TRBJ2-5, with 8 positions matching TRBD2. The CDR3 spans 16 residues. Germline CDR1 is KGHSH and CDR2 is LQKENI. The V gene end was trimmed by 0 bases and the J gene end by 4 bases; junction bases not matched to a gene: 7. CDR3 residues: CASSPPFSGKGETQYF. The CDR3 nucleotides read TGTGCCAGCTCACCACCGTTTAGCGGGAAGGGAGAGACCCAGTACTTC.

The chain employs TRBV15 and TRBJ2-4; D unresolved. Germline V gene sequence: CDR1 LNHNV, CDR2 YYDKDF (reference sequence). The CDR3 extends over 14 amino acids. Trimming left V 5 bases short and J 2 bases short, with 10 bases between. This CDR3 is CATSGPLTKNIQYF. For the CDR3, the DNA is TGTGCCACCAGCGGGCCCCTCACCAAAAACATTCAGTACTTC.